The following is a T cell receptor beta chain sequence with its context. No antigen is known for it. Germline CDR1 SGHRS, CDR2 YFSETQ. This CDR3 spans 16 amino acids. Trimming took 5 bases from V and 4 from J; bases not matched to a gene: 10. This entry belongs to a study of cytotoxic CD8 clonotypes in ibrutinib-treated CLL. Study details: The subjects consisted of roughly ten relapsed/refractory and roughly 14 treatment-naive individuals, with around 17 IGHV unmutated.

With sequencing, the targeted depth ranged from 1 in 200,000 to 1 in 1 million T cells. Here immunoSEQ multiplex PCR was the method, and the copy in TCRdb shows in-frame clones only, minus some. The data show about 160,000 clones, approximately 80% seen once. Study findings and constraints: Clonality increased at ibrutinib response, then returned toward baseline at progression. The study found public clonotypes uncommon, contracting or stable on treatment.

This sample comprised PBMCs, obtained after 12 months of ibrutinib treatment. This clonotype originated in a human donor with chronic lymphocytic leukemia. The chain combines TRBV5-1 with TRBJ2-2, with 8 bases that match TRBD1. The CDR3 here is CASSYGRDRTTGELFF. The CDR3, as DNA: TGCGCCAGCAGTTATGGCCGGGACAGGACCACCGGGGAGCTGTTTTTT.